This T cell receptor (beta chain) was found in a study of T-cell memory formation after mild COVID-19. Study-level findings and limits: Researchers found some responding clones in pre-infection memory, a sign that cross-reactive memory joined. Contracting CD8+ clones were enriched in EMRA, CD4+ mainly in CM and EM. CD4+ bias marked clones expanding day 15 to 37, unlike balanced contracting clones.

TCRdb redid the calling of the 5' RACE reads with MiXCR, one entry per CDR3 protein. In the table there are approximately 430,000 distinct CDR3 sequences, 23% of which are singletons. This clonotype was detected many times. Its target is unknown. The CDR3 has 12 amino acids. The V gene's germline CDR1 is KGHSH and CDR2 LQKENI. V shed 3 bases and J shed 3 bases, with 5 bases lying between them. The chain has TRBV18 and TRBJ2-5; D is possibly TRBD2 (5 bases). Sequencing used PBMCs or a T cell subset sorted from them (not recorded which). The receptor's source is an adult woman who had mild COVID-19 (a few samples of this study predate the infection). Cell type and time point are not known. The CDR3 region is CASSPGEETQYF. CDR3 nucleotides: TGTGCCAGCTCACCCGGGGAAGAGACCCAGTACTTC.